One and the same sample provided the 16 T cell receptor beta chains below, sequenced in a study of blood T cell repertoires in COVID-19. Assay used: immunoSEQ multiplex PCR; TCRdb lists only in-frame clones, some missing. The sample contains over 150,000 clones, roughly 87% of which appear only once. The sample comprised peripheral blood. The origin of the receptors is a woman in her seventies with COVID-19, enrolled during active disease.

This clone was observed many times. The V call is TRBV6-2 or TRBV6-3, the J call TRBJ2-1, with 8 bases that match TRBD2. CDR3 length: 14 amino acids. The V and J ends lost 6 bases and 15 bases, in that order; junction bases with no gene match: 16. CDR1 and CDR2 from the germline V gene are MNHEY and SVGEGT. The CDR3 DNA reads TGTGCCAGCAGCTTTAGCGGGACACAACAATGGCGGTTCTTC. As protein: CASSFSGTQQWRFF.

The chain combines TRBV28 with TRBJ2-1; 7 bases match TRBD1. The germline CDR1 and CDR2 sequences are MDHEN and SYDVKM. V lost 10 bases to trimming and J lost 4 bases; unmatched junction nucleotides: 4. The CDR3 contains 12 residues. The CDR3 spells CATVDRYNEQFF. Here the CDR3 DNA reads TGTGCCACCGTGGACAGGTACAATGAGCAGTTCTTC. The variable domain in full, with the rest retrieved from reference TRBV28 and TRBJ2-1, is DVKVTQSSRYLVKRTGEKVFLECVQDMDHENMFWYRQDPGLGLRLIYFSYDVKMKEKGDIPEGYSVSREKKERFSLILESASTNQTSMYLCATVDRYNEQFFGPGTRLTVL.

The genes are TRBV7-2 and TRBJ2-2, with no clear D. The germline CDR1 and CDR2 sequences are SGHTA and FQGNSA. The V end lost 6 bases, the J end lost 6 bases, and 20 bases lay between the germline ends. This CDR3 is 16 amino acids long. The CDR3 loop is CASRLSIVGGAGELFF. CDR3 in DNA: TGTGCCAGCAGACTGTCTATAGTCGGCGGAGCCGGGGAGCTGTTTTTT.

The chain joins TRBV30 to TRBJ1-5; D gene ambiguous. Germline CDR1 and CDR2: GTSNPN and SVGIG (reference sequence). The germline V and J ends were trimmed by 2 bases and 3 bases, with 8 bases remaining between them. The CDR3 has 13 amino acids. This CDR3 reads CAWSLESNQPQHF. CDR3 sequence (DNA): TGTGCCTGGAGTCTGGAGTCCAATCAGCCCCAGCATTTT.

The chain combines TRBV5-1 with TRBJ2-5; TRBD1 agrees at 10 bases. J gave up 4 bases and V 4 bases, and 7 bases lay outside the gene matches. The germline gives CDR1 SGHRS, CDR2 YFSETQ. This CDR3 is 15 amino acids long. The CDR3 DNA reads TGCGCCAGCAGCCCCATTGACAGGGGGCGAGAGACCCAGTACTTC. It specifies CASSPIDRGRETQYF. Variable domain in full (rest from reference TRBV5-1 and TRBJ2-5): KAGVTQTPRYLIKTRGQQVTLSCSPISGHRSVSWYQQTPGQGLQFLFEYFSETQRNKGNFPGRFSGRQFSNSRSEMNVSTLELGDSALYLCASSPIDRGRETQYFGPGTRLLVL.

The CDR3, as DNA: TGTGCCAGCAGCGTTGAGGGTTACACCGGGGAGCTGTTTTTT. It codes for CASSVEGYTGELFF. The genes are TRBV6-5 and TRBJ2-2; the D gene is possibly TRBD2 (5 bases). The germline V gene has CDR1 MNHEY and CDR2 SVGAGI. The length of the CDR3 is 14 residues. The V end was cut by 6 bases, the J end by 3 bases, with 11 bases between.

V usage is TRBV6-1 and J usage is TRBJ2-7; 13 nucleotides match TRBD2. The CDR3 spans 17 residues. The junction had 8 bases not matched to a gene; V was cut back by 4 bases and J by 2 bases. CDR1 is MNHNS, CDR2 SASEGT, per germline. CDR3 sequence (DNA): TGTGCCAGCAGTGCGGGACTAGCGGGGAGGTCGCCCTACGAGCAGTACTTC. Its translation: CASSAGLAGRSPYEQYF.

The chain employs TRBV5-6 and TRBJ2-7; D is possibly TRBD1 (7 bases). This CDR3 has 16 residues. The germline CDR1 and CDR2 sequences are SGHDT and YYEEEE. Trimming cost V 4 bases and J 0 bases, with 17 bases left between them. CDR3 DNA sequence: TGTGCCAGCAGCAGGGGCAGGGGGGCCGGCTCCTACGAGCAGTACTTC. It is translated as CASSRGRGAGSYEQYF.

CDR3 coding DNA: TGTGCCAGCAGTCTGTCTAGCGGGGCTTACAATGAGCAGTTCTTC. It translates to CASSLSSGAYNEQFF. V is TRBV7-3 and J is TRBJ2-1, with 9 bases fitting TRBD2. Germline CDR1 SGHTA, CDR2 FQGTGA. There are 15 residues in the CDR3. V shed 6 bases, J shed 4 bases, and the junction held 7 bases outside the gene matches.

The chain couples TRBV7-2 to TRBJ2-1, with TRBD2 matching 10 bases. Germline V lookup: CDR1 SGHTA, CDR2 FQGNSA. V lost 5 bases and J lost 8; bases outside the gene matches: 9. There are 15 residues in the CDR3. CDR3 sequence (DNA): TGTGCCAGCAGCCAAAGCGGGAGGGCCTATGATGAGCAGTTCTTC. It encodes CASSQSGRAYDEQFF.

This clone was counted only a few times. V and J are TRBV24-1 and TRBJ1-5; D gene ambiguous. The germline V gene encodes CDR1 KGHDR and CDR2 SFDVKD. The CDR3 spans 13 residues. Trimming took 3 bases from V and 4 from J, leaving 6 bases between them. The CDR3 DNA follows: TGTGCCACCAGTGATCCCCCAAATCAGCCCCAGCATTTT. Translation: CATSDPPNQPQHF.

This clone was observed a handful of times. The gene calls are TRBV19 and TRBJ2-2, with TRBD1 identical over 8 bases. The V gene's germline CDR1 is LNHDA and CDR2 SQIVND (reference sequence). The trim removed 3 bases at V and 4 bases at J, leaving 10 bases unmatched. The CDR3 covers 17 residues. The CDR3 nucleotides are TGTGCCAGTAGTATTGGTGTTGGCAGGGGGCTCACCGGGGAGCTGTTTTTT. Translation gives CASSIGVGRGLTGELFF.

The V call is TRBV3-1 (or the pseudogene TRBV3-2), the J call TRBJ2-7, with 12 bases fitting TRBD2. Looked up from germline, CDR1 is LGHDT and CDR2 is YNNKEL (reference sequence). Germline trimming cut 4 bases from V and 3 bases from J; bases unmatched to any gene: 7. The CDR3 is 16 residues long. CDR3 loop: CASSPGLAGIGYEQYF. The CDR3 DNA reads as TGTGCCAGCAGCCCCGGACTAGCGGGAATTGGCTACGAGCAGTACTTC.

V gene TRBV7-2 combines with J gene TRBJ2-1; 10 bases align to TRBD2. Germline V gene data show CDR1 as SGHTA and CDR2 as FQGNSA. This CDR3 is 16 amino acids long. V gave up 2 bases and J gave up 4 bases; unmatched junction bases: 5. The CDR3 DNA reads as TGTGCCAGCAGCTTAAGCGGGAGGGCCTGGTACAATGAGCAGTTCTTC. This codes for CASSLSGRAWYNEQFF.

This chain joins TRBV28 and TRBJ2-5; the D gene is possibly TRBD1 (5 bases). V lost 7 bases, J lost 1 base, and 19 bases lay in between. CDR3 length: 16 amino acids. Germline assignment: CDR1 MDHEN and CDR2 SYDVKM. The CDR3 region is CASTQGGFTSQETQYF. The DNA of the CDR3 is TGTGCCAGCACCCAGGGTGGGTTCACCTCCCAAGAGACCCAGTACTTC.

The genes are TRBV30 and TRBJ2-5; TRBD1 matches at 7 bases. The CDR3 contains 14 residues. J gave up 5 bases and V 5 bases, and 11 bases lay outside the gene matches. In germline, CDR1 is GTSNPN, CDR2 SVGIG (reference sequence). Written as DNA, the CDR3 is TGTGCCTGGGACTTGACAGGGATTGAGGAGACCCAGTACTTC. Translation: CAWDLTGIEETQYF.